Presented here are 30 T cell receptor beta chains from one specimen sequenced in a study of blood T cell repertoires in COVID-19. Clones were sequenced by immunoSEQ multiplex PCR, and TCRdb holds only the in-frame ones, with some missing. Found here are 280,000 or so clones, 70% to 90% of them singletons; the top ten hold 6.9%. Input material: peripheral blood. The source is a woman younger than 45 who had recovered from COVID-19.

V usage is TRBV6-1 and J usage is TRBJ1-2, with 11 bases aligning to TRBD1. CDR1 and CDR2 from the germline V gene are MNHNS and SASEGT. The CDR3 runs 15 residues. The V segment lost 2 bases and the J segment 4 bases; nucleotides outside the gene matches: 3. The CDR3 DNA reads TGTGCCAGCAGTGAAATCGGGACAGGGGGCTATGGCTACACCTTC. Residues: CASSEIGTGGYGYTF.

CDR3 protein: CATVAGGPYNEQFF. The CDR3 DNA follows: TGTGCCACCGTAGCGGGGGGGCCCTACAATGAGCAGTTCTTC. The chain couples TRBV24-1 to TRBJ2-1; TRBD2 matches at 11 bases. The length of the CDR3 is 14 residues. The germline V gene has CDR1 KGHDR and CDR2 SFDVKD. V dropped 9 bases and J dropped 2; count of bases not matched to a gene: 2.

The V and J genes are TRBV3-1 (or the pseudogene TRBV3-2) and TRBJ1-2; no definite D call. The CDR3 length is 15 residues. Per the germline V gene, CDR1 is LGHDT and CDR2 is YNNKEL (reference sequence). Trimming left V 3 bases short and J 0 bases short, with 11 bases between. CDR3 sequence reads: CASSHPLDSNYGYTF. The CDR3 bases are TGTGCCAGCAGCCACCCTCTTGACTCTAACTATGGCTACACCTTC.

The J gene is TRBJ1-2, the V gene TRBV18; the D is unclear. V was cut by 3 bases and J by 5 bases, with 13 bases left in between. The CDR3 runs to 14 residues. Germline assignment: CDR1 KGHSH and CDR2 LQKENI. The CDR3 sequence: CASSPTGSEYGYTF. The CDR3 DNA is TGTGCCAGCTCACCCACCGGGTCCGAGTATGGCTACACCTTC.

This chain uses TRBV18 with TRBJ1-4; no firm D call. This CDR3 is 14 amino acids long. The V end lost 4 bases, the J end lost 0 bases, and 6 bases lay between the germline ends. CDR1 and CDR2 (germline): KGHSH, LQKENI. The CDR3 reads CASSRLATNEKLFF. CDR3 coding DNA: TGTGCCAGCTCACGGCTTGCAACTAATGAAAAACTGTTTTTT.

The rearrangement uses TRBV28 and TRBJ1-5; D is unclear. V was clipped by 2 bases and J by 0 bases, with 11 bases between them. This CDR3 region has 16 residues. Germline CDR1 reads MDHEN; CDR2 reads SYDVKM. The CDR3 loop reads CASSLGRGNSNQPQHF. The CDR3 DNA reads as TGTGCCAGCAGTTTAGGTCGGGGAAATAGCAATCAGCCCCAGCATTTT. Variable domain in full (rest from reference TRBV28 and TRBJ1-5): DVKVTQSSRYLVKRTGEKVFLECVQDMDHENMFWYRQDPGLGLRLIYFSYDVKMKEKGDIPEGYSVSREKKERFSLILESASTNQTSMYLCASSLGRGNSNQPQHFGDGTRLSIL.

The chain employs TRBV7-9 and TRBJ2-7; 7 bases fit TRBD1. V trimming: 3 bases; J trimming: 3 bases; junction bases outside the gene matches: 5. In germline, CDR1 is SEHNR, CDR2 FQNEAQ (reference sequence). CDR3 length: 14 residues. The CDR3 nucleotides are TGTGCCAGCAGCTTTACAGGGGTGAGCTACGAGCAGTACTTC. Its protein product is CASSFTGVSYEQYF.

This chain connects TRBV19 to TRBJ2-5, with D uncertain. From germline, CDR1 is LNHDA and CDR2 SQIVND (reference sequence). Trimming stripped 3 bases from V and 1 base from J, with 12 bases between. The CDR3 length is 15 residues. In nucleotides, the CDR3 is TGTGCCAGTAGTATTCACAGTCCAATCCAAGAGACCCAGTACTTC. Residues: CASSIHSPIQETQYF.

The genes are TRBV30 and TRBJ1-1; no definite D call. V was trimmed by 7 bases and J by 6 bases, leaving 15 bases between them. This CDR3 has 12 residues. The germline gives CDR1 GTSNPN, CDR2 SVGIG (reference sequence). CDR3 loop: CASSSAVAEAFF. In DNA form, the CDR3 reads TGTGCCTCCTCCTCTGCGGTAGCTGAAGCTTTCTTT.

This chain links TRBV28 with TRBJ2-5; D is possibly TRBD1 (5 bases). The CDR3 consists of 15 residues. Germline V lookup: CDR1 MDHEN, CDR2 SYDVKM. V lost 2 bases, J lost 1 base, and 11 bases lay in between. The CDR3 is CASSLPGLLQETQYF. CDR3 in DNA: TGTGCCAGCAGTTTACCAGGGCTCCTCCAAGAGACCCAGTACTTC.

Written as DNA, the CDR3 is TGTGCCACCAGTGATTCCTGGAACACTGAAGCTTTCTTT. Translating gives CATSDSWNTEAFF. The rearrangement links TRBV24-1 to TRBJ1-1; the D is unclear. CDR3 size: 13 residues. The V gene lost 2 bases and the J gene lost 1 base, with 4 bases spanning the gap. Germline V gene data show CDR1 as KGHDR and CDR2 as SFDVKD.

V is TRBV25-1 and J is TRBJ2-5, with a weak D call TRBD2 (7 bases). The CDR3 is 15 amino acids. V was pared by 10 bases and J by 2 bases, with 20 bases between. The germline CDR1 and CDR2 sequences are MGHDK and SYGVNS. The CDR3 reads CATAPRGGGQETQYF. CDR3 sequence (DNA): TGTGCCACCGCCCCTAGGGGAGGGGGGCAAGAGACCCAGTACTTC.

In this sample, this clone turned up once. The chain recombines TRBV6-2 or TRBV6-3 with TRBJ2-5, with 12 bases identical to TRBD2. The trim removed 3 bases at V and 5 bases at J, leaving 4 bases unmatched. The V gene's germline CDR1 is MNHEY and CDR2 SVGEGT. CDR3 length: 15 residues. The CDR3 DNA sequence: TGTGCCAGCAGTTATACAACTAGCGGGGGGGAGACCCAGTACTTC. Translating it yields CASSYTTSGGETQYF.

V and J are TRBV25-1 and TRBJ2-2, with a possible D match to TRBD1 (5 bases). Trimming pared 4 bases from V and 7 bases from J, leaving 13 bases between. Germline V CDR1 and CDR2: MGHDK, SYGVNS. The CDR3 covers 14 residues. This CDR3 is CASSGTRGGGELFF. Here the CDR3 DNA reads TGTGCCAGCAGTGGAACAAGGGGCGGCGGGGAGCTGTTTTTT. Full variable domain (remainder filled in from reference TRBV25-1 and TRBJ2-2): EADIYQTPRYLVIGTGKKITLECSQTMGHDKMYWYQQDPGMELHLIHYSYGVNSTEKGDLSSESTVSRIRTEHFPLTLESARPSHTSQYLCASSGTRGGGELFFGEGSRLTVL.

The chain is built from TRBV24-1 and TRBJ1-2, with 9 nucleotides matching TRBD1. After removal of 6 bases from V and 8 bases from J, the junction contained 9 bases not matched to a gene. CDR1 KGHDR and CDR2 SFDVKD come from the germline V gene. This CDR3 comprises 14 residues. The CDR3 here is CATSSRTGGDGYTF. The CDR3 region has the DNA TGTGCCACCAGTTCGAGAACAGGGGGCGACGGCTACACCTTC.

CDR3: CASSLANNNEQFF. CDR3 nucleotides: TGTGCCAGCAGTTTAGCTAATAACAATGAGCAGTTCTTC. The chain employs TRBV12-3 or TRBV12-4 and TRBJ2-1; D remains ambiguous. This CDR3 is 13 amino acids long. V lost 0 bases and J 5 bases, leaving 5 bases between the germline ends.

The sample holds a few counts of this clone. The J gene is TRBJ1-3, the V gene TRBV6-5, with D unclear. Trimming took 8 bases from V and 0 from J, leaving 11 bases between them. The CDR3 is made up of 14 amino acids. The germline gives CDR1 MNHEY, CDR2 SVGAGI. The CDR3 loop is CASANSSSGNTIYF. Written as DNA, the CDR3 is TGTGCCAGCGCAAACTCGAGCTCTGGAAACACCATATATTTT.

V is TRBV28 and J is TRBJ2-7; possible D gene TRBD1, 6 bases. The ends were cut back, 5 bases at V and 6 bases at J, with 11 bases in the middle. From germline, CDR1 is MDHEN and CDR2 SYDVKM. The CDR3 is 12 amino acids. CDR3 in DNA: TGTGCCAGCAGTATCGCCAGGGGCGAGCAGTACTTC. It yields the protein CASSIARGEQYF.

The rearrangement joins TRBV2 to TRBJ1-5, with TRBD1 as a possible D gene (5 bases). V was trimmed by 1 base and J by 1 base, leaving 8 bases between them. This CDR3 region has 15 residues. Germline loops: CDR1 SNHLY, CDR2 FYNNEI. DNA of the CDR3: TGTGCCAGCAGTGAAGACAGGACGAGCAATCAGCCCCAGCATTTT. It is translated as CASSEDRTSNQPQHF.

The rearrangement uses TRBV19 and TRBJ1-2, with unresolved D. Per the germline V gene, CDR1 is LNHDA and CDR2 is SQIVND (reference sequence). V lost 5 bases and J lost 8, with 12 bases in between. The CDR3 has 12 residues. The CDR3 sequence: CASSPPVGGYTF. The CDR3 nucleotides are TGTGCCAGTAGTCCCCCGGTCGGGGGCTACACCTTC.

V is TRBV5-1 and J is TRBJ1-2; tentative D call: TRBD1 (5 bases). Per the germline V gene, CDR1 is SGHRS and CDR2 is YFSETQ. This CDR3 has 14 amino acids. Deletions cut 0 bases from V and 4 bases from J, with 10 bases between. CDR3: CASSLAGLSYGYTF. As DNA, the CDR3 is TGCGCCAGCAGCTTGGCAGGGCTGAGCTATGGCTACACCTTC.

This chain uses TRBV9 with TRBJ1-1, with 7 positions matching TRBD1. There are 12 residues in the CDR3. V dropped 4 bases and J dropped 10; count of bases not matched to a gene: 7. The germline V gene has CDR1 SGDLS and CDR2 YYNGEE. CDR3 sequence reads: CASSSGTETAFF. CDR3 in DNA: TGTGCCAGCAGCTCCGGGACAGAAACAGCTTTCTTT.

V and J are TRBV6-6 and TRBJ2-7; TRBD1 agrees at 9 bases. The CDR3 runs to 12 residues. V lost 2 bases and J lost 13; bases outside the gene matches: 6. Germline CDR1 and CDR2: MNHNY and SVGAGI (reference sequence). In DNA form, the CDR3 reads TGTGCCAGCAGTTACGGACAGGGGCCACACTACTTC. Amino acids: CASSYGQGPHYF.

CDR3 region: CASSEGQGKNEQYF. CDR3 DNA: TGCGCCAGCAGTGAGGGACAGGGAAAAAACGAGCAGTACTTC. J is TRBJ2-7 and V is TRBV10-1; 8 bases fit TRBD1. The CDR3 spans 14 residues. The trim removed 2 bases at V and 5 bases at J, leaving 5 bases unmatched. From germline, CDR1 is WNHNN and CDR2 SYGVQD (reference sequence).

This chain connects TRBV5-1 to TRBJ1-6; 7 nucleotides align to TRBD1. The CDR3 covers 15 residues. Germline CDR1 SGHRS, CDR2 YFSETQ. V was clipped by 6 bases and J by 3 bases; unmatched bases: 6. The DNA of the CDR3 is TGCGCCAGCACACGGACAGGAGACTATAATTCACCCCTCCACTTT. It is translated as CASTRTGDYNSPLHF.

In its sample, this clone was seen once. The CDR3, as DNA: TGTGCCAGCAGCGTCACTAGCGGGGACTACAATGAGCAGTTCTTC. Protein sequence: CASSVTSGDYNEQFF. The chain couples TRBV9 to TRBJ2-1, with 10 bases identical to TRBD2. Germline values: CDR1 SGDLS, CDR2 YYNGEE. Germline trimming cut 2 bases from V and 3 bases from J; bases unmatched to any gene: 2. CDR3 length: 15 residues.

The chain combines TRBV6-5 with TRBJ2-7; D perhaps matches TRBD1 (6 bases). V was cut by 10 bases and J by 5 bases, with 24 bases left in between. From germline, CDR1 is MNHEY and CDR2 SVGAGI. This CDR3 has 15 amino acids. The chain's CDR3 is CATRMGAGNKNEQYF. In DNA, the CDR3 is TGTGCCACCAGGATGGGGGCAGGGAACAAAAACGAGCAGTACTTC.

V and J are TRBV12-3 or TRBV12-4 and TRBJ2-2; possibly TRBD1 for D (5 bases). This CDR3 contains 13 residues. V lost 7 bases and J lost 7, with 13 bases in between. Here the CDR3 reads CASKKGVGGELFF. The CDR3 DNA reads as TGTGCCAGCAAGAAAGGGGTCGGCGGGGAGCTGTTTTTT.

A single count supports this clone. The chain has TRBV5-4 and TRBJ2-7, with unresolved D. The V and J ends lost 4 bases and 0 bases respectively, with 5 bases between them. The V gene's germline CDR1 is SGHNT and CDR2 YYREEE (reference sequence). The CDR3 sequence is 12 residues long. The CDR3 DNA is TGTGCCAGCAGCCTTTCCTCCTACGAGCAGTACTTC. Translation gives CASSLSSYEQYF.

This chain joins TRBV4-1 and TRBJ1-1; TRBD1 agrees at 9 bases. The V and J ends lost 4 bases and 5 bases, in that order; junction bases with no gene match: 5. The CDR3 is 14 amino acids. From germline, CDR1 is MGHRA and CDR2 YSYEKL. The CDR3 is CASSPDRGSTEAFF. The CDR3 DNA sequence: TGCGCCAGCAGCCCCGACAGGGGGAGTACTGAAGCTTTCTTT.